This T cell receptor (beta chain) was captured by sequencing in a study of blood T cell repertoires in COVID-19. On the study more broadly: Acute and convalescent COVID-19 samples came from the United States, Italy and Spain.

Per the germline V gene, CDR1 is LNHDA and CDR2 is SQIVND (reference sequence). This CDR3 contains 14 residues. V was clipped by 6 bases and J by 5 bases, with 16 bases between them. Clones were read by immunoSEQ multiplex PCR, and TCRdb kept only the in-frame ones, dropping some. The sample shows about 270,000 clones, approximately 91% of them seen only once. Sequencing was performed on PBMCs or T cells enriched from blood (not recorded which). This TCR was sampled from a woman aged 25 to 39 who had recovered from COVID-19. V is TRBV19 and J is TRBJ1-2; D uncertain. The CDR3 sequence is CASSQTRAGYGYTF. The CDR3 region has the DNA TGTGCCAGTAGCCAGACTCGCGCGGGTTATGGCTACACCTTC.